A single sample gave rise to the 25 T cell receptor beta chains below, sequenced in a study of shared clonotypes between healthy human individuals. Assay used: immunoSEQ multiplex PCR; TCRdb lists only in-frame clones, some missing. In the table there are around 700,000 clones, just over 90% of which are singletons. Naivety among CD8 cells was defined by CD45RO negativity and positive CCR7 selection, thereby excluding terminally differentiated effector memory CD45RA+ cells. Source material: naive CD8+ T cells sorted from blood. The receptors originated from a man aged 25 to 40 in good health.

CDR3 sequence reads: CASSLSSGTHYEQYF. The DNA for the CDR3 is TGTGCCAGCAGTTTATCTTCGGGGACTCACTACGAGCAGTACTTC. The chain recombines TRBV27 with TRBJ2-7; possible D gene TRBD2, 6 bases. The CDR3 extends over 15 amino acids. V lost 0 bases, J lost 3 bases, and 12 bases lay in between. CDR1 and CDR2 from the germline V gene are MNHEY and SMNVEV (reference sequence).

This clone was recorded only once. The J gene is TRBJ2-5, the V gene TRBV5-6, with D possibly TRBD1 on 5 matching bases. Germline CDR1 SGHDT, CDR2 YYEEEE. The CDR3 spans 14 residues. V was cut by 0 bases and J by 1 base, with 7 bases left in between. CDR3 DNA sequence: TGTGCCAGCAGCTTGGGACAGACCCAAGAGACCCAGTACTTC. As protein: CASSLGQTQETQYF.

The chain combines TRBV9 with TRBJ2-7, with TRBD2 matching over 7 bases. The J segment lost 7 bases and the V segment lost 1 base, leaving 11 bases of the junction unmatched. Germline V gene lookup returns CDR1 SGDLS and CDR2 YYNGEE. The CDR3 runs 15 residues. The CDR3 sequence: CASSVSGTVMGEQYF. The CDR3 DNA follows: TGTGCCAGCAGCGTAAGCGGGACCGTCATGGGGGAGCAGTACTTC.

V usage is TRBV27 and J usage is TRBJ1-2; TRBD1 matches at 8 bases. V was clipped by 1 base and J by 8 bases; unmatched bases: 9. The CDR3 extends over 15 amino acids. Germline V gene sequence: CDR1 MNHEY, CDR2 SMNVEV (reference sequence). Written as DNA, the CDR3 is TGTGCCAGCAGTTTATTAGGTGACAGGGGTTACGGCTACACCTTC. Translated, it gives CASSLLGDRGYGYTF.

This clone was detected once. V gene TRBV4-3 combines with J gene TRBJ2-7, with unresolved D. The CDR3 is 15 amino acids. The germline gives CDR1 LGHNA, CDR2 YSLEER. V dropped 4 bases and J dropped 3 bases, with 16 bases sitting between them. The CDR3 is CASSPHKDVIYEQYF. The CDR3 nucleotides are TGCGCCAGCAGCCCTCACAAGGACGTAATCTACGAGCAGTACTTC.

The V gene is TRBV2, the J gene TRBJ2-7; no firm D call. The V gene's germline CDR1 is SNHLY and CDR2 FYNNEI. Trimming removed 6 bases at V and 0 bases at J, with 12 bases between. The CDR3 runs 14 residues. The CDR3 DNA sequence: TGTGCCAGCAGGGAGTCTTTGGTCTCCTACGAGCAGTACTTC. Amino acid sequence: CASRESLVSYEQYF.

The CDR3 nucleotides are TGTGCCACTCGTAGCGGGAGTGGGTACGAGCAGTACTTC. As protein: CATRSGSGYEQYF. The chain employs TRBV13 and TRBJ2-7, with TRBD2 matching over 9 bases. CDR1 is PRHDT and CDR2 is FYEKMQ in the germline V gene (reference sequence). V was pared by 10 bases and J by 4 bases, with 8 bases of the junction left unmatched. The CDR3 length is 13 residues. The entire variable domain, with the rest obtained from reference TRBV13 and TRBJ2-7, is as follows: AAGVIQSPRHLIKEKRETATLKCYPIPRHDTVYWYQQGPGQDPQFLISFYEKMQSDKGSIPDRFSAQQFSDYHSELNMSSLELGDSALYFCATRSGSGYEQYFGPGTRLTVT.

The CDR3 sequence: CASSGRDGERPDTQYF. The CDR3 DNA sequence: TGTGCCAGCAGCGGCCGGGACGGAGAACGGCCAGATACGCAGTATTTT. The chain is built from TRBV9 and TRBJ2-3; tentatively, D is TRBD1 or TRBD2 (5 bases each). This CDR3 is 16 amino acids long. Trimming took off 3 bases at V and 4 bases at J, with 18 bases between the two ends. The germline gives CDR1 SGDLS, CDR2 YYNGEE.

This clone appeared a few times. V gene TRBV11-2 combines with J gene TRBJ2-7; 8 bases map to TRBD2. CDR1 is SGHAT, CDR2 FQNNGV, per germline. The CDR3 runs 15 residues. V lost 1 base, J lost 6 bases, and 8 bases stayed unmatched. The CDR3 is CASSLAAGGRREQYF. CDR3 sequence (DNA): TGTGCCAGCAGCTTAGCGGCGGGAGGACGGCGCGAGCAGTACTTC.

The gene calls are TRBV7-3 and TRBJ2-3; TRBD2 matches at 10 bases. Germline CDR1 SGHTA, CDR2 FQGTGA. The V gene end was trimmed by 4 bases and the J gene end by 5 bases; junction bases not matched to a gene: 18. The CDR3 sequence is 19 residues long. CDR3: CASSSGRGGVAGGGDTQYF. The CDR3 DNA reads as TGTGCCAGCAGCTCAGGTCGTGGCGGGGTAGCGGGAGGAGGAGATACGCAGTATTTT.

CDR3 loop: CASSLSARYEQYF. CDR3 sequence (DNA): TGTGCCAGCAGCTTAAGCGCGCGCTACGAGCAGTACTTC. The V and J genes are TRBV6-6 and TRBJ2-7; D ambiguous. Germline CDR1 is MNHNY and CDR2 is SVGAGI (reference sequence). The V end was cut by 6 bases, the J end by 3 bases, with 12 bases between. The CDR3 covers 13 residues.

On this clone itself: An end of the junction does not agree with germline; a read error may underlie this. For the CDR3, the DNA is TGCGCCAGCAGCCAAAGGACTAGCGGATCCTACCAAGAGACCCAGCACTTC. Its protein is CASSQRTSGSYQETQHF. This rearrangement joins TRBV4-3 to TRBJ2-5, with TRBD2 matching 10 bases. The germline CDR1 and CDR2 sequences are LGHNA and YSLEER. The CDR3 covers 17 residues.

This chain links TRBV7-9 with TRBJ2-5; D uncertain. Germline V gene sequence: CDR1 SEHNR, CDR2 FQNEAQ (reference sequence). The CDR3 is 15 amino acids. Trimming took off 4 bases at V and 0 bases at J, with 12 bases between the two ends. CDR3 residues: CASSSLGNYQETQYF. The CDR3 DNA sequence: TGTGCCAGCAGCTCCCTGGGGAACTACCAAGAGACCCAGTACTTC.

The chain recombines TRBV27 with TRBJ1-2, with D maybe TRBD1 (5 bases). Trimming stripped 2 bases from V and 8 bases from J, with 15 bases between. Germline V gene data show CDR1 as MNHEY and CDR2 as SMNVEV (reference sequence). The CDR3 length is 14 residues. The CDR3 DNA reads TGTGCCAGCAGTTTAGTCGTTGGGGCAGAGGGCTACACCTTC. This gives the protein CASSLVVGAEGYTF.

This clone showed up just a few times. V gene TRBV5-6 combines with J gene TRBJ2-2, with 13 nucleotides matching TRBD2. J lost 0 bases, V lost 4 bases, and 3 bases had no gene match. This CDR3 is built from 17 residues. Germline values: CDR1 SGHDT, CDR2 YYEEEE. The CDR3 DNA is TGTGCCAGCAGCCCGGGACTAGCGGGAACGAACACCGGGGAGCTGTTTTTT. It specifies CASSPGLAGTNTGELFF.

The J gene is TRBJ2-1, the V gene TRBV7-9; D perhaps matches TRBD1 (5 bases). V shed 5 bases and J shed 4 bases, with 18 bases lying between them. CDR1 is SEHNR and CDR2 is FQNEAQ in the germline V gene (reference sequence). CDR3 length equals 16 residues. The CDR3: CASSPPTVDMYNEQFF. In nucleotides, the CDR3 is TGTGCCAGCAGCCCCCCGACAGTCGATATGTACAATGAGCAGTTCTTC.

The chain joins TRBV28 to TRBJ2-1; 7 bases match TRBD2. This CDR3 is built from 13 residues. Losses at the gene ends were 8 bases for V and 8 bases for J; bases not matched to a gene: 9. Germline CDR1 is MDHEN and CDR2 is SYDVKM. Written as DNA, the CDR3 is TGTGCCAGCTCGATGGCGGGAGACCATGAGCAGTTCTTC. Amino acid sequence: CASSMAGDHEQFF. Full variable domain (rest looked up from reference TRBV28 and TRBJ2-1): DVKVTQSSRYLVKRTGEKVFLECVQDMDHENMFWYRQDPGLGLRLIYFSYDVKMKEKGDIPEGYSVSREKKERFSLILESASTNQTSMYLCASSMAGDHEQFFGPGTRLTVL.

This chain links TRBV4-2 with TRBJ2-7; 8 bases line up with TRBD1. After removal of 3 bases from V and 3 bases from J, the junction contained 10 bases not matched to a gene. Germline V gives CDR1 LGHNA, CDR2 YNFKEQ. The CDR3 spans 16 residues. CDR3 region: CASSQGQAGKGYEQYF. The CDR3 nucleotides read TGTGCCAGCAGCCAGGGACAGGCCGGAAAGGGCTACGAGCAGTACTTC.

J is TRBJ1-2 and V is TRBV27, with 8 positions matching TRBD1. V was clipped by 6 bases and J by 5 bases; unmatched bases: 5. This CDR3 comprises 13 residues. Germline V gene data show CDR1 as MNHEY and CDR2 as SMNVEV (reference sequence). The CDR3 DNA reads as TGTGCCAGCAGCCCCCGACAGGGGTATGGCTACACCTTC. Translating gives CASSPRQGYGYTF.

This rearrangement joins TRBV6-1 to TRBJ2-7; D perhaps matches TRBD2 (5 bases). The length of the CDR3 is 15 residues. The V gene's germline CDR1 is MNHNS and CDR2 SASEGT. Trimming shortened V by 4 bases and J by 2 bases, and 15 bases separated the two germline ends. The CDR3 loop reads CASSGYVSGTYEQYF. In DNA, the CDR3 is TGTGCCAGCAGTGGGTACGTGAGCGGAACCTACGAGCAGTACTTC.

The CDR3 spells CSVDGVGNTIYF. In nucleotides, the CDR3 is TGCAGCGTTGACGGGGTTGGAAACACCATATATTTT. The chain recombines TRBV29-1 with TRBJ1-3, with D unclear. Trimming took 3 bases from V and 3 from J, leaving 6 bases between them. The length of the CDR3 is 12 residues. Germline CDR1 and CDR2: SQVTM and ANQGSEA.

The V gene is TRBV13, the J gene TRBJ2-2; 7 nucleotides agree with TRBD1. This CDR3 contains 16 residues. Germline loops: CDR1 PRHDT, CDR2 FYEKMQ (reference sequence). V gave up 3 bases and J gave up 5 bases; unmatched junction bases: 9. The CDR3 here is CASSFRQGPRTGELFF. The CDR3 nucleotides read TGTGCCAGCAGCTTTCGACAGGGCCCGCGGACCGGGGAGCTGTTTTTT.

The CDR3: CSVSGAIPGTDTQYF. In DNA form, the CDR3 reads TGCAGCGTGTCCGGGGCAATTCCTGGGACAGATACGCAGTATTTT. This chain joins TRBV29-1 and TRBJ2-3; TRBD1 or TRBD2 may be the D gene (5 bases each). CDR1 and CDR2 from the germline V gene are SQVTM and ANQGSEA. V was pared by 6 bases and J by 3 bases, with 19 bases between. CDR3 length: 15 amino acids.

The chain links TRBV7-6 to TRBJ2-7; D call uncertain. Germline V gives CDR1 SGHVS, CDR2 FNYEAQ. The V end was cut by 1 base, the J end by 2 bases, with 6 bases between. This CDR3 region has 13 residues. The CDR3 bases are TGTGCCAGCAGCTTAGGGTCCGCCTACGAGCAGTACTTC. Amino acids: CASSLGSAYEQYF. Looking up the rest from reference TRBV7-6 and TRBJ2-7 gives the full variable domain: GAGVSQSPRYKVTKRGQDVALRCDPISGHVSLYWYRQALGQGPEFLTYFNYEAQQDKSGLPNDRFSAERPEGSISTLTIQRTEQRDSAMYRCASSLGSAYEQYFGPGTRLTVT.

V usage is TRBV13 and J usage is TRBJ2-3; perhaps TRBD1 as D (6 bases). V shed 5 bases and J shed 0 bases, with 21 bases lying between them. The CDR3 sequence is 18 residues long. Germline CDR1 reads PRHDT; CDR2 reads FYEKMQ (reference sequence). CDR3 amino acids: CASSPRTGTRASTDTQYF. The CDR3 DNA reads as TGTGCCAGCAGCCCTAGGACCGGGACACGGGCGAGCACAGATACGCAGTATTTT.